This T cell receptor (beta chain) is from a study of blood T cell repertoires in COVID-19. Study summary: From T cells, B-cell-depleted T cells, or PBMCs came the material, which was cDNA or gDNA.

This clone has only one observation. Everyone who took part was roughly 18 to 89 years old, and they came from about 25 US areas. Cohorts were determined from participant-reported clinical history. Germline loops: CDR1 SEHNR, CDR2 FQNEAQ (reference sequence). Trimming at V came to 5 bases and at J to 4 bases, leaving 6 bases not matched to a gene. The CDR3 is 16 residues long. Sequencing used immunoSEQ multiplex PCR; TCRdb keeps in-frame clones, though not all of them. The sample contains 200,000 to 250,000 clones, around 89% of which appear only once. This TCR was sampled from a woman aged 25-40 years who had recovered from COVID-19. Material for sequencing was PBMCs or T cells enriched from blood (not recorded which). The chain has TRBV7-9 and TRBJ1-6; 9 bases fit TRBD1. The DNA of the CDR3 is TGTGCCAGCAGCCATACAGGGGGCGGGTATAATTCACCCCTCCACTTT. Protein product: CASSHTGGGYNSPLHF. Full variable domain (missing parts from reference TRBV7-9 and TRBJ1-6): DTGVSQNPRHKITKRGQNVTFRCDPISEHNRLYWYRQTLGQGPEFLTYFQNEAQLEKSRLLSDRFSAERPKGSFSTLEIQRTEQGDSAMYLCASSHTGGGYNSPLHFGNGTRLTVT.